The 13 T cell receptor beta chains below come from one sample, sequenced in a study of blood T cell repertoires in COVID-19. Assay used: immunoSEQ multiplex PCR; TCRdb lists only in-frame clones, some missing. The sample lists 85,000 to 130,000 clones, 65% to 90% occurring once. Sequencing was performed on PBMCs or T cells enriched from blood (not recorded which). The receptors originated from a woman in her forties or fifties who had recovered from COVID-19.

This rearrangement joins TRBV9 to TRBJ2-7, with D perhaps matching TRBD2 (6 bases). Germline V CDR1 and CDR2: SGDLS, YYNGEE. The CDR3 consists of 14 residues. Trimming stripped 6 bases from V and 0 bases from J, with 13 bases between. The CDR3 bases are TGTGCCAGCAATGGGGGGACTGCCTCCTACGAGCAGTACTTC. Amino acid sequence: CASNGGTASYEQYF.

This chain uses TRBV3-1 (or the pseudogene TRBV3-2) with TRBJ2-3, with 10 bases matching TRBD1. V lost 0 bases and J lost 0; bases outside the gene matches: 15. Germline values: CDR1 LGHDT, CDR2 YNNKEL (reference sequence). The CDR3 sequence is 21 residues long. In nucleotides, the CDR3 is TGTGCCAGCAGCCAAGATCGTGACAGGGGGCGACTAAGGACTAGCACAGATACGCAGTATTTT. Its protein is CASSQDRDRGRLRTSTDTQYF.

This chain joins TRBV4-2 and TRBJ2-1, with 14 bases aligning to TRBD2. Germline V gene data show CDR1 as LGHNA and CDR2 as YNFKEQ. With 4 bases clipped from V and 6 bases from J, the junction kept 5 bases outside the gene matches. There are 16 residues in the CDR3. CDR3 coding DNA: TGTGCCAGCAGCCGTGCCGGGACTAGCGGGAGCAATGAGCAGTTCTTC. Amino acids: CASSRAGTSGSNEQFF.

V and J are TRBV2 and TRBJ2-5; TRBD2 aligns across 11 bases. Germline V gene sequence: CDR1 SNHLY, CDR2 FYNNEI. The CDR3 runs 16 residues. J gave up 3 bases and V 6 bases, and 9 bases lay outside the gene matches. CDR3 residues: CASRGGLAGGKETQYF. Here the CDR3 DNA reads TGTGCCAGCAGGGGGGGGTTAGCGGGAGGGAAAGAGACCCAGTACTTC.

This chain joins TRBV5-1 and TRBJ1-1, with D unclear. Deletions cut 5 bases from V and 1 base from J, with 6 bases between. This CDR3 comprises 12 residues. CDR1 is SGHRS and CDR2 is YFSETQ in the germline V gene. The CDR3 spells CASRSENTEAFF. The CDR3 coding sequence is TGCGCCAGCAGGTCAGAGAACACTGAAGCTTTCTTT.

The chain uses TRBV5-4 and TRBJ2-4, with 8 bases that match TRBD1. The V gene's germline CDR1 is SGHNT and CDR2 YYREEE (reference sequence). The CDR3 loop spans 15 amino acids. The V segment lost 4 bases and the J segment 3 bases; nucleotides outside the gene matches: 6. CDR3 loop: CASSRTGTGKNIQYF. CDR3 nucleotide sequence: TGTGCCAGCAGCCGGACAGGGACGGGCAAAAACATTCAGTACTTC. Variable domain in full (rest from reference TRBV5-4 and TRBJ2-4): ETGVTQSPTHLIKTRGQQVTLRCSSQSGHNTVSWYQQALGQGPQFIFQYYREEENGRGNFPPRFSGLQFPNYSSELNVNALELDDSALYLCASSRTGTGKNIQYFGAGTRLSVL.

The genes are TRBV24-1 and TRBJ1-2, with TRBD1 identical over 9 bases. The V segment lost 6 bases and the J segment 5 bases; nucleotides outside the gene matches: 3. There are 13 residues in the CDR3. The germline V gene encodes CDR1 KGHDR and CDR2 SFDVKD. This CDR3 reads CATSRDRAYGYTF. CDR3 bases: TGTGCCACCAGTCGGGACAGGGCGTATGGCTACACCTTC.

At least ten counts were recorded for this clone. V gene TRBV4-2 combines with J gene TRBJ2-1; the match to TRBD2 covers 11 bases. After removal of 0 bases from V and 6 bases from J, the junction contained 4 bases not matched to a gene. This CDR3 has 16 amino acids. In germline, CDR1 is LGHNA, CDR2 YNFKEQ. The CDR3 region is CASSQETSGISNEQFF. CDR3 DNA sequence: TGTGCCAGCAGCCAAGAGACTAGCGGGATTTCCAATGAGCAGTTCTTC.

The rearrangement uses TRBV5-4 and TRBJ2-6, with 8 bases that match TRBD2. Germline trimming cut 3 bases from V and 4 bases from J; bases unmatched to any gene: 12. The CDR3 runs to 18 residues. The germline V gene encodes CDR1 SGHNT and CDR2 YYREEE (reference sequence). The CDR3: CASSSLGRGVFGANVLTF. CDR3 in DNA: TGTGCCAGCAGCTCCCTCGGGCGGGGGGTATTCGGGGCCAACGTCCTGACTTTC.

This clone was counted between two and nine times. This chain joins TRBV6-5 and TRBJ2-1; 11 nucleotides line up with TRBD2. Germline trimming cut 8 bases from V and 4 bases from J; bases unmatched to any gene: 7. The CDR3 runs 15 residues. Germline CDR1 is MNHEY and CDR2 is SVGAGI. CDR3: CASHLGLADYNEQFF. The DNA for the CDR3 is TGTGCCAGCCACTTGGGACTAGCGGATTACAATGAGCAGTTCTTC.

This clone was recorded once. The chain employs TRBV28 and TRBJ2-5, with a possible D match to TRBD1 (6 bases). This CDR3 is 11 amino acids long. V was cut by 6 bases and J by 10 bases, with 12 bases left in between. Germline V lookup: CDR1 MDHEN, CDR2 SYDVKM. CDR3 in DNA: TGTGCCAGCAGCCTCGACAGGCTCCAGTACTTC. Its protein is CASSLDRLQYF.

The chain is built from TRBV6-6 and TRBJ2-1; D remains ambiguous. The V and J ends lost 6 bases and 0 bases respectively, with 18 bases between them. Germline V gene sequence: CDR1 MNHNY, CDR2 SVGAGI (reference sequence). This CDR3 has 17 amino acids. CDR3 amino acids: CASSRPEFRSSYNEQFF. CDR3 in DNA: TGTGCCAGCAGCCGACCCGAGTTTAGAAGCTCCTACAATGAGCAGTTCTTC.

The rearrangement uses TRBV19 and TRBJ1-6, with TRBD1 matching over 7 bases. Germline V lookup: CDR1 LNHDA, CDR2 SQIVND (reference sequence). The length of the CDR3 is 15 residues. V lost 5 bases to trimming and J lost 6 bases; unmatched junction nucleotides: 7. CDR3 nucleotides: TGTGCCAGTAGTGCCTCGGGGACAGCTAATTCACCCCTCCACTTT. Its translation: CASSASGTANSPLHF.